This T cell receptor beta chain was observed in a study of blood T cell repertoires in COVID-19. Study summary: Sources were T cells, B-cell-depleted T cells, or PBMCs; the material itself was cDNA or gDNA.

The germline CDR1 and CDR2 sequences are SEHNR and FQNEAQ (reference sequence). V was pared by 2 bases and J by 0 bases, with 5 bases of the junction left unmatched. The CDR3 loop spans 17 amino acids. Original data processing: From reference gene primer amplification, estimates of nucleated cell counts were derived. Using immunoSEQ multiplex PCR, the repertoire was profiled, and TCRdb retains in-frame clones only, with some absent. The V and J calls and the clone size are those of that table, but D and trimming were determined from the DNA. This sample carries fewer than 250,000 clones, around 81% of them seen once, and the ten largest clones take 6.5% to 8.5%. This study enrolled people aged 18 to 89 from around 25 US geographic areas. Self-reported history from a screening survey and questionnaire set each donor's cohort.

This sequence joins TRBV7-9 and TRBJ2-1, with 9 positions matching TRBD2. This sequence originates from a woman in her 40s with acute COVID-19. The material sequenced was PBMCs or T cells enriched from blood (not recorded which). DNA for the CDR3: TGTGCCAGCAGCTTACTAGCGGGACCTGCCTCCTACAATGAGCAGTTCTTC. Its protein is CASSLLAGPASYNEQFF.